One and the same sample provided the 8 T cell receptor beta chains below, sequenced in a study of OX40 agonist ivuxolimab in advanced cancers. The repertoire was sequenced with immunoSEQ multiplex PCR; TCRdb's copy has only in-frame clones and lacks some. Here the sample spans about 120,000 clones, approximately 92% being singletons. This specimen consisted of CD4+ or CD8+ T cells sorted from blood, obtained in a trial of the OX40 agonist ivuxolimab. These receptors originate from an adult with an advanced solid tumor such as melanoma, head and neck, liver or kidney cancer.

This chain links TRBV28 with TRBJ1-2; D call uncertain. Germline V gene sequence: CDR1 MDHEN, CDR2 SYDVKM. The germline V and J ends were trimmed by 2 bases and 8 bases, with 12 bases remaining between them. This CDR3 comprises 13 residues. For the CDR3, the DNA is TGTGCCAGCAGTTTAAAGGCTATTGGGGGCTACACCTTC. Residues: CASSLKAIGGYTF.

This chain connects TRBV27 to TRBJ1-1; unclear D gene. Trimming removed 6 bases at V and 4 bases at J, with 6 bases between. The CDR3 is 11 amino acids. Germline values: CDR1 MNHEY, CDR2 SMNVEV (reference sequence). The CDR3 region is CASRQFTEAFF. The CDR3 DNA reads as TGTGCCAGCAGGCAATTCACTGAAGCTTTCTTT.

The chain couples TRBV10-3 to TRBJ2-2, with D hard to call. V was pared by 6 bases and J by 5 bases, with 4 bases between. The CDR3 spans 11 residues. Germline CDR1 is ENHRY and CDR2 is SYGVKD. The CDR3 protein is CAIRDTGELFF. Here the CDR3 DNA reads TGTGCCATCAGAGATACCGGGGAGCTGTTTTTT.

This chain's CDR3 is CASSLGTGNSYEQYF. CDR3 bases: TGTGCCAGCAGCTTAGGGACAGGGAACTCCTACGAGCAGTACTTC. The chain couples TRBV7-8 to TRBJ2-7, with TRBD1 identical over 8 bases. CDR3 length: 15 amino acids. The V segment lost 1 base and the J segment 0 bases; nucleotides outside the gene matches: 2. The germline V gene encodes CDR1 SGHVS and CDR2 FQNEAQ. Combining the CDR3 with reference TRBV7-8 and TRBJ2-7 gives the whole variable domain GAGVSQSPRYKVAKRGQDVALRCDPISGHVSLFWYQQALGQGPEFLTYFQNEAQLDKSGLPSDRFFAERPEGSVSTLKIQRTQQEDSAVYLCASSLGTGNSYEQYFGPGTRLTVT.

The V and J genes are TRBV19 and TRBJ2-1, with D perhaps matching TRBD1 or TRBD2 (6 bases each). Germline CDR1 LNHDA, CDR2 SQIVND (reference sequence). The CDR3 consists of 15 residues. V lost 7 bases to trimming and J lost 3 bases, with 16 bases between them. The CDR3 protein is CASIETGGFYNEQFF. The CDR3 DNA reads TGTGCCAGTATTGAGACAGGAGGGTTCTACAATGAGCAGTTCTTC.

In this sample, this clone turned up a few times. V usage is TRBV7-2 and J usage is TRBJ1-5; TRBD1 matches 9 bases. Germline V gene sequence: CDR1 SGHTA, CDR2 FQGNSA. V dropped 5 bases and J dropped 5; count of bases not matched to a gene: 4. CDR3 length: 14 amino acids. This CDR3 reads CASSPTGGDQPQHF. CDR3 DNA sequence: TGTGCCAGCAGCCCTACAGGGGGCGATCAGCCCCAGCATTTT. The full variable domain, rest sourced from reference TRBV7-2 and TRBJ1-5, is GAGVSQSPSNKVTEKGKDVELRCDPISGHTALYWYRQSLGQGLEFLIYFQGNSAPDKSGLPSDRFSAERTGGSVSTLTIQRTQQEDSAVYLCASSPTGGDQPQHFGDGTRLSIL.

CDR3 protein: CASSLSGELFF. The CDR3 DNA sequence: TGTGCCAGCAGCTTGAGCGGGGAGCTGTTTTTT. V gene TRBV5-8 combines with J gene TRBJ2-2; D unresolved. V lost 1 base, J lost 7 bases, and 2 bases lay in between. The CDR3 contains 11 residues. Germline V lookup: CDR1 SGHTS, CDR2 YDEGEE.

The chain carries TRBV21-1 and TRBJ1-1. TRBV21-1 is a listed pseudogene. The CDR3 length is 14 residues. CDR3 nucleotides: TGTGCACCCCGCCGGGGCAGGGATAACACTGAAGCTTTCTTT. This gives the protein CAPRRGRDNTEAFF.